A selection of T cell receptor beta chains follows, all from one sample in a study of cytomegalovirus exposure and HLA in healthy donors. This table comes from immunoSEQ multiplex PCR, and its TCRdb copy is limited to in-frame clones, with some not included. There are approximately 300,000 clones in the sample; roughly 86% occur only once, and 1.5% to 2% lies in the top ten. The source material was PBMCs. The source of these receptors is a woman aged 40 to 50 in good health and CMV-seropositive. The CDR3 runs from the conserved cysteine through the conserved F or W. A D gene is named only where the DNA matches it firmly. Clone size appears in some rows only: once, few, many, or a class for an expanded clone.

V gene	D gene	clone size	J gene	CDR3 protein	CDR3 DNA
TRBV2	TRBD2	once	TRBJ2-4	CASIGLAGGQGIQYF	TGTGCCAGTATAGGACTAGCGGGAGGGCAGGGCATTCAGTACTTC
TRBV11-3	.	.	TRBJ2-5	CASSSRLDGTQYF	TGTGCCAGCAGCTCCCGGCTAGACGGGACCCAGTACTTC
TRBV12-5	TRBD2	.	TRBJ2-7	CASVQGGSLYEQYF	TGTGCTAGTGTTCAGGGAGGGAGTCTGTACGAGCAGTACTTC
TRBV6-1	.	.	TRBJ2-7	CASNRGRGSYEQYF	TGTGCCAGCAACCGAGGCAGGGGCTCCTACGAGCAGTACTTC
TRBV12-5	.	.	TRBJ1-1	CASGPDSLEAFF	TGTGCTAGTGGACCAGACAGCCTTGAAGCTTTCTTT
TRBV6-1	.	.	TRBJ2-7	CASSGNRDEQYF	TGTGCCAGCAGTGGAAACAGGGACGAGCAGTACTTC
TRBV28	TRBD1	.	TRBJ1-2	CASSIFQQGAGGYTF	TGTGCCAGCAGTATATTTCAGCAGGGGGCGGGAGGCTACACCTTC
TRBV5-1	.	.	TRBJ2-5	CASSLNRETQYF	TGCGCCAGCAGCTTAAACAGGGAGACCCAGTACTTC
TRBV14	TRBD1	.	TRBJ2-3	CASSQRRQGPDTQYF	TGTGCCAGCAGCCAGAGACGACAGGGCCCAGATACGCAGTATTTT
TRBV2	.	.	TRBJ2-1	CASSEGSFNEQFF	TGTGCCAGCAGTGAAGGGAGTTTCAATGAGCAGTTCTTC
TRBV28	.	once	TRBJ2-5	CASSLFSGLQETQYF	TGTGCCAGCAGTTTATTTAGCGGATTACAAGAGACCCAGTACTTC
TRBV6-5	.	.	TRBJ1-6	CASSYENNSPLHF	TGTGCCAGCAGTTACGAGAATAATTCACCCCTCCACTTT
TRBV7-2	.	once	TRBJ1-4	CASSAGAKLFF	TGTGCCAGCAGCGCAGGGGCAAAACTGTTTTTT
TRBV5-6	.	.	TRBJ1-3	CASSLVRSQGSGNTIYF	TGTGCCAGCAGCTTGGTAAGGTCGCAGGGCTCTGGAAACACCATATATTTT
TRBV30	.	.	TRBJ1-2	CAWSRRQEAYGYTF	TGTGCCTGGAGTCGGAGGCAGGAGGCCTATGGCTACACCTTC
TRBV6-5	.	.	TRBJ2-7	CASSYWATPTYEQYF	TGTGCCAGCAGTTATTGGGCCACCCCAACCTACGAGCAGTACTTC
TRBV19	TRBD1	once	TRBJ2-7	CASSNRGEQYF	TGTGCCAGCAGCAACAGGGGCGAGCAGTACTTC
TRBV14	.	.	TRBJ1-1	CASSQDGGPGPNTEAFF	TGTGCCAGCAGCCAAGATGGCGGGCCAGGACCGAACACTGAAGCTTTCTTT
TRBV25-1	TRBD1	.	TRBJ1-1	CASRLNGQGSTEAFF	TGTGCCAGCAGATTAAATGGACAGGGGAGCACTGAAGCTTTCTTT
TRBV29-1	.	few	TRBJ2-7	CSVVASGSYEQYF	TGCAGCGTTGTGGCCTCAGGGTCCTACGAGCAGTACTTC
TRBV25-1	TRBD2	.	TRBJ2-1	CASSVLLAGASNEQFF	TGTGCCAGCAGTGTGCTACTAGCGGGAGCCTCCAATGAGCAGTTCTTC
TRBV27	TRBD2	.	TRBJ2-3	CASSWSLREVLDF	TGTGCCAGCAGTTGGTCATTACGGGAGGTTTTGGATTTT
TRBV10-3	.	.	TRBJ1-1	CAISEFRINTEAFF	TGTGCCATCAGTGAGTTCAGGATCAACACTGAAGCTTTCTTT
TRBV18	.	.	TRBJ1-5	CASSPQRRRGGDQPQHF	TGTGCCAGCTCACCCCAGCGGAGGCGGGGAGGGGACCAGCCCCAGCATTTT
TRBV7-9	.	.	TRBJ2-7	CASSSEHGSYEQYF	TGTGCCAGCAGCTCGGAGCACGGCTCCTACGAGCAGTACTTC
TRBV19	.	.	TRBJ2-2	CASRSTSRTGELFF	TGTGCCAGTCGGTCGACTAGTCGCACCGGGGAGCTGTTTTTT
TRBV4-3	TRBD1	.	TRBJ1-3	CASSQEFDRASGNTIYF	TGCGCCAGCAGCCAAGAATTTGACAGGGCGTCTGGAAACACCATATATTTT
TRBV5-1	TRBD2	.	TRBJ2-1	CASSLSASGRSSYNEQFF	TGCGCCAGCAGCTTGTCGGCTAGCGGCAGGAGTTCGTACAATGAGCAGTTCTTC
TRBV15	.	.	TRBJ1-6	CATSRGFEGNSPLHF	TGTGCCACCAGCAGAGGTTTTGAGGGTAATTCACCCCTCCACTTT
TRBV7-8	TRBD2	.	TRBJ2-7	CASSLGGLAKFEQYF	TGTGCCAGCAGCTTAGGTGGACTAGCTAAGTTCGAGCAGTACTTC
TRBV30	.	.	TRBJ1-5	CAWSVRSNQPQHF	TGTGCCTGGAGTGTCCGGAGCAATCAGCCCCAGCATTTT
TRBV27	TRBD1	few	TRBJ2-7	CASSYSGTGPYEQYF	TGTGCCAGCAGTTACTCCGGGACAGGGCCCTACGAGCAGTACTTC
TRBV28	.	few	TRBJ1-3	CASSRYGVNSGNTIYF	TGTGCCAGCAGCCGATACGGGGTGAACTCTGGAAACACCATATATTTT
TRBV4-3	.	.	TRBJ2-7	CASSQDGGGEQYF	TGCGCCAGCAGCCAAGATGGGGGCGGCGAGCAGTACTTC
TRBV18	TRBD2	.	TRBJ2-1	CASSGLINEQFF	TGTGCCAGCTCGGGACTAATCAATGAGCAGTTCTTC
TRBV11-3	.	.	TRBJ2-1	CASSLDGAGRANEQFF	TGTGCCAGCAGCTTAGATGGGGCGGGAAGGGCCAATGAGCAGTTCTTC
TRBV9	.	.	TRBJ1-1	CASSVGEGSGNTEAFF	TGTGCCAGCAGCGTAGGGGAGGGTTCCGGGAACACTGAAGCTTTCTTT
TRBV4-3	TRBD2	.	TRBJ2-1	CASSHFDRGQLAGAHNEQFF	TGCGCCAGCAGCCACTTCGACAGGGGCCAGCTAGCGGGAGCACACAATGAGCAGTTCTTC
TRBV7-2	.	.	TRBJ2-3	CASSLGSTNTDTQYF	TGTGCCAGCAGCTTAGGTTCGACTAACACAGATACGCAGTATTTT
TRBV7-9	.	.	TRBJ2-2	CASSLTSLSGGELFF	TGTGCCAGCAGCTTAACGTCCCTCTCGGGCGGGGAGCTGTTTTTT
TRBV5-1	.	.	TRBJ2-7	CASSFRTSGISYEQYF	TGCGCCAGCAGCTTCCGAACTAGTGGCATCTCCTACGAGCAGTACTTC
TRBV30	.	.	TRBJ1-2	CAWTTGTTDGYTF	TGTGCCTGGACGACCGGGACAACCGATGGCTACACCTTC
TRBV6-1	.	.	TRBJ2-7	CASSDSDRRYEQYF	TGTGCCAGCAGTGATTCGGACAGAAGATACGAGCAGTACTTC
TRBV5-1	TRBD2	.	TRBJ2-5	CASSLVAGPETQYF	TGCGCCAGCAGCTTGGTAGCGGGTCCGGAGACCCAGTACTTC
TRBV18	TRBD2	.	TRBJ2-1	CASSPEGLAGGNEQFF	TGTGCCAGCTCACCAGAGGGACTAGCGGGAGGCAATGAGCAGTTCTTC
TRBV23-1	TRBD1	few	TRBJ2-5	CASSADRGQQYF	TGCGCCAGCAGTGCGGACAGGGGCCAGCAGTACTTC
TRBV6-1	.	.	TRBJ2-2	CASCISGELFF	TGTGCCAGCTGTATTAGCGGGGAGCTGTTTTTT
TRBV10-3	.	.	TRBJ1-2	CAIRGDAGYGYTF	TGTGCCATCAGGGGAGACGCCGGCTATGGCTACACCTTC
TRBV11-2	.	.	TRBJ2-5	CASSRSGMETQYF	TGTGCCAGCAGCCGCTCGGGAATGGAGACCCAGTACTTC
TRBV7-2	.	.	TRBJ2-7	CASSFKVVGVNEQYF	TGTGCCAGCAGCTTTAAGGTTGTGGGAGTGAACGAGCAGTACTTC
TRBV27	.	.	TRBJ2-7	CASSFGLTYGQYF	TGTGCCAGCAGTTTTGGTTTAACCTACGGGCAGTACTTC
TRBV27	.	.	TRBJ2-1	CASMEGNEQFF	TGTGCCAGCATGGAGGGCAATGAGCAGTTCTTC
TRBV11-2	TRBD1	.	TRBJ1-1	CASSLWTGGGMAEAFF	TGTGCCAGCAGCTTGTGGACAGGCGGGGGGATGGCTGAAGCTTTCTTT
TRBV7-2	TRBD2	.	TRBJ2-2	CASSPDGRATGELFF	TGTGCCAGCAGCCCCGACGGGAGGGCCACCGGGGAGCTGTTTTTT
TRBV6-4	.	.	TRBJ2-3	CASSDRGTDTQYF	TGTGCCAGCAGTGACCGCGGAACAGATACGCAGTATTTT
TRBV30	TRBD2	.	TRBJ2-5	CAWSAWTSGRLTYQETQYF	TGTGCCTGGAGTGCTTGGACTAGCGGGAGGTTAACGTACCAAGAGACCCAGTACTTC
TRBV5-6	TRBD2	few	TRBJ2-7	CASSLGGPAGYLFEQYF	TGTGCCAGCAGCTTGGGGGGCCCAGCGGGATATCTCTTTGAGCAGTACTTC
TRBV4-2	.	.	TRBJ1-6	CASSQGTLGDSPLHF	TGTGCCAGCAGCCAAGGAACCTTAGGGGATTCACCCCTCCACTTT